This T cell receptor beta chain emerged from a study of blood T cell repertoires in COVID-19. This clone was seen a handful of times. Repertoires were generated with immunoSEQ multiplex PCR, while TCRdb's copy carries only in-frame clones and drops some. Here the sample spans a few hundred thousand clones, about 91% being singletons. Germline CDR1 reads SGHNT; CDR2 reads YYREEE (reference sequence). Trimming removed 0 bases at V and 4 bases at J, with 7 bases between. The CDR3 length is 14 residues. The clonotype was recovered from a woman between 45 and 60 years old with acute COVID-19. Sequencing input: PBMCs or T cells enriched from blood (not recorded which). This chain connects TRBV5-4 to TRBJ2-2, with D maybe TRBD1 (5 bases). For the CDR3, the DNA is TGTGCCAGCAGCTTGGTAGGGGTCACCGGGGAGCTGTTTTTT. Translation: CASSLVGVTGELFF.